The 16 T cell receptor beta chains below all came from one sample that was sequenced in a study of T cells in Graves' hyperthyroidism and ophthalmopathy. The investigators amplified TCR beta CDR3 regions from RNA transcripts. The primer set for the first-round RT-PCR of the TCR CDR3 was HTBI. A single record per CDR3 protein comes from TCRdb applying MiXCR to the multiplex PCR reads. Of roughly 650,000 distinct CDR3 sequences detected, about a sixth appear once; the ten largest clones hold more than 3%. The sample taken for sequencing was blood. These receptor sequences come from a middle-aged woman with Graves' ophthalmopathy.

The chain's CDR3 is CASSELESYNSPLHF. Written as DNA, the CDR3 is TGTGCCAGCAGTGAACTGGAATCCTATAATTCACCCCTCCACTTT. The V call is TRBV25-1, the J call TRBJ1-6; the D is unclear. Germline assignment: CDR1 MGHDK and CDR2 SYGVNS. CDR3 length: 15 amino acids. V shed 2 bases and J shed 1 base, with 6 bases lying between them.

This clonotype was recorded at least ten times. V gene TRBV20-1 combines with J gene TRBJ1-5; D gene unclear. With 0 bases removed from V and 6 bases from J, the gap between germline ends came to 15 bases. Germline-derived CDR1 and CDR2 are DFQATT and SNEGSKA (reference sequence). The CDR3 has 15 amino acids. The CDR3 spells CSARDWVGVGQPQHF. In nucleotides, the CDR3 is TGCAGTGCTAGAGATTGGGTTGGGGTCGGTCAGCCCCAGCATTTT.

This clonotype was found many times. The chain uses TRBV11-2 and TRBJ1-1; TRBD1 matches at 9 bases. Germline V gene data show CDR1 as SGHAT and CDR2 as FQNNGV. The CDR3 sequence is 15 residues long. With V trimmed by 1 base and J by 5 bases, 5 bases remained unmatched. Here the CDR3 DNA reads TGTGCCAGCAGCTTAGTGTCCGGGACAGGGACTGAAGCTTTCTTT. It yields the protein CASSLVSGTGTEAFF.

The chain recombines TRBV9 with TRBJ2-1, with 14 bases that match TRBD2. Germline CDR1 reads SGDLS; CDR2 reads YYNGEE. CDR3 size: 16 residues. The trim removed 4 bases at V and 8 bases at J, leaving 8 bases unmatched. The CDR3 is CASSIIGTSGRYEQFF. The CDR3 bases are TGTGCCAGCAGCATCATCGGGACTAGCGGGAGATATGAGCAGTTCTTC.

This clonotype appeared many times. This rearrangement joins TRBV2 to TRBJ1-1; 7 positions match TRBD1. Germline loops: CDR1 SNHLY, CDR2 FYNNEI. V shed 4 bases and J 11 bases; nucleotides not matched to a gene: 10. This CDR3 is built from 13 residues. CDR3 in DNA: TGTGCCAGCAGTGGACAGGGAGAGGGGGAGGCTTTCTTT. Translation gives CASSGQGEGEAFF.

V is TRBV9 and J is TRBJ1-3; no definite D call. CDR3 length: 14 residues. Per germline, CDR1 SGDLS and CDR2 YYNGEE. The V and J ends lost 3 bases and 2 bases respectively, with 9 bases between them. CDR3 region: CASSEMAAGNTIYF. The CDR3 DNA is TGTGCCAGCAGCGAGATGGCAGCTGGAAACACCATATATTTT.

Remarks on this clonotype: This clone may be a read error of a much larger clone one base away. This chain joins TRBV7-6 and TRBJ1-2; D is ambiguous. Germline loops: CDR1 SGHVS, CDR2 FNYEAQ. Between the trimmed V and J ends, which lost 5 bases and 8 bases, there was a span of 15 bases. This CDR3 contains 13 residues. The CDR3 nucleotides are TGTGCCAGCAGCCCCCGTGGTAGGCTCGGCTACACCTTC. It is translated as CASSPRGRLGYTF.

This clonotype was detected many times. This chain connects TRBV2 to TRBJ2-7, with D possibly being TRBD1 (5 bases). The V end lost 8 bases, the J end lost 3 bases, and 14 bases lay between the germline ends. CDR1 and CDR2 from the germline V gene are SNHLY and FYNNEI. The CDR3 runs 13 residues. Written as DNA, the CDR3 is TGTGCCAGCTACCAGGACAACCTCTACGAGCAGTACTTC. Translating it yields CASYQDNLYEQYF.

The rearrangement uses TRBV20-1 and TRBJ2-1, with TRBD2 matching 12 bases. Trimming at V came to 5 bases and at J to 3 bases, leaving 2 bases not matched to a gene. Germline V gene lookup returns CDR1 DFQATT and CDR2 SNEGSKA (reference sequence). The CDR3 runs to 14 residues. This CDR3 reads CSARLAGVYNEQFF. The CDR3 coding sequence is TGCAGTGCTCGACTAGCGGGGGTCTACAATGAGCAGTTCTTC.

This sequence joins TRBV7-9 and TRBJ2-5; D ambiguous. The CDR3 is made up of 15 amino acids. Trimming removed 1 base from V and 5 bases from J, with 14 bases in between. CDR1 and CDR2 from the germline V gene are SEHNR and FQNEAQ (reference sequence). The CDR3 is CASSLDGASWETQYF. The CDR3 DNA sequence: TGTGCCAGCAGCTTAGACGGTGCCAGTTGGGAGACCCAGTACTTC.

J is TRBJ1-4 and V is TRBV20-1; tentative D call: TRBD1 (6 bases). V lost 7 bases, J lost 8 bases, and 17 bases lay in between. The V gene's germline CDR1 is DFQATT and CDR2 SNEGSKA (reference sequence). The CDR3 covers 13 residues. CDR3 protein: CSVPGVGEEKLFF. The CDR3 nucleotides are TGCAGTGTCCCAGGGGTGGGGGAGGAAAAACTGTTTTTT.

This clonotype was counted a few times. The chain carries TRBV2 and TRBJ1-5, with D perhaps TRBD1 (6 bases). Between the trimmed V and J ends, which lost 3 bases and 9 bases, there was a span of 18 bases. The CDR3 has 15 amino acids. Germline CDR1 is SNHLY and CDR2 is FYNNEI. The CDR3 DNA reads TGTGCCAGCAGTGATGGTACAGGGTTCGGTCGGCCCCAGCATTTT. This sequence encodes CASSDGTGFGRPQHF.

The sample holds many counts of this clonotype. This chain links TRBV5-1 with TRBJ1-1; D gene unclear. Looked up from germline, CDR1 is SGHRS and CDR2 is YFSETQ. This CDR3 has 14 residues. V lost 4 bases and J 2 bases, leaving 12 bases between the germline ends. This CDR3 reads CASSPNGINTEAFF. CDR3 nucleotide sequence: TGCGCCAGCAGCCCTAATGGGATAAACACTGAAGCTTTCTTT.

This clonotype came up a few times. This chain uses TRBV28 with TRBJ2-2, with D perhaps matching TRBD1 (6 bases). The CDR3 covers 12 residues. The germline V and J ends were trimmed by 10 bases and 5 bases, with 11 bases remaining between them. The germline V gene has CDR1 MDHEN and CDR2 SYDVKM. The CDR3 coding sequence is TGTGCCAACCGGGACACTACCGGGGAGCTGTTTTTT. Its translation: CANRDTTGELFF.

The rearrangement links TRBV27 to TRBJ1-4; D is perhaps TRBD1 (6 bases). Germline CDR1 and CDR2: MNHEY and SMNVEV (reference sequence). Trimming took off 2 bases at V and 0 bases at J, with 13 bases between the two ends. The CDR3 is 17 amino acids. DNA of the CDR3: TGTGCCAGCAGTTTAAGGGGGGGGTTTGCAACTAATGAAAAACTGTTTTTT. Translated: CASSLRGGFATNEKLFF.

This clonotype has only a few counts. The chain is built from TRBV24-1 and TRBJ1-2, with 10 bases matching TRBD1. The germline CDR1 and CDR2 sequences are KGHDR and SFDVKD. The CDR3 length is 18 residues. V lost 4 bases, J lost 4 bases, and 14 bases stayed unmatched. CDR3 region: CATSESLTGGVYFYGYTF. In DNA, the CDR3 is TGTGCCACCAGTGAATCATTGACAGGGGGCGTGTATTTCTATGGCTACACCTTC.